The T cell receptor beta chain under discussion was sequenced for a study of T cell responses to AZD1222 COVID-19 vaccine (dated by TCRdb to 2020 to 2023). Looking at the study overall: TCR sequencing was performed for more than 230 trial participants, of whom 200 to 210 were given two doses of AZD1222 and some 26 were given two doses of MenACWY control vaccine. Enrollment into the trials was organized by age into subgroups of 18-55, 56-69 and 70-plus years, and those subgroups contained about 160, 30 and 59 TCR-sequenced participants, respectively. Study-level results and caveats: Because no day 14 peak-response samples were available, repertoires were characterized only after the peak T cell response. Only five or six AZD1222 recipients were SARS-CoV-2 seropositive at baseline, limiting conclusions about previously exposed vaccinees. Reportedly, close to half of the unique spike-specific TCRs recognized epitopes lying outside the regions that are mutated in the B.1.351 and B.1.1.7 variants. After two AZD1222 doses, spike-specific TCR breadth and depth were significantly higher than at day 0 and than in MenACWY recipients. Participants were mostly white British and included more females than males, and it was suggested by the authors that clonal diversity may have been underestimated. In the small 56-69-year group, the increase in depth fell short of significance, most likely because of low power. The vaccine-associated CD4 TCRs covered the entire spike protein, and the dominant responses fell in regions 160-218 and 743-854.

The CDR3 regions of human TCRbeta chains were subjected to immunosequencing. In the original analysis: TCRs in the repertoires were compared against a reference library of SARS-CoV-2-specific TCRs that had been generated with the MIRA antigen-specificity platform. Breadth was defined as the fraction of unique TCRs that were SARS-CoV-2-associated. Depth was defined as the fraction of total T cells that were SARS-CoV-2-associated. Using the MIRA data, every spike-specific TCR was mapped to the spike region that the TCR reacted to and assigned to either a CD4 or a CD8 class. Log10-transformed breadth and depth values were compared by one-way ANOVA with Sidak's multiple comparisons tests. Sourced from immuneACCESS, this table was stored by TCRdb with only in-frame sequences that have V and J called. A share of the clones is absent; for the studies checked, an unresolved V gene accounts for under half, and the remainder has no known explanation. V, J and clone size reflect that table, while D and trimming were determined from the DNA. For this sample the table gives 200,000 to 250,000 clones, of which 90% to 95% were detected only once. Of the sample, around 1.7% is held by the ten largest clones.

A word on this clone: The antigen it binds to is not known. No clone much larger than this one lies a single base away; base qualities are absent.

The CDR3 contains 16 residues, cysteine and phenylalanine counted. Just CDR3 DNA is preserved here, 48 bases in frame from base 1. According to the germline V gene (reference sequence), CDR1 reads MNHNY and CDR2 reads SVGAGI. The junction carries 10 bases between V and J, which are trimmed by 0 bases and 2 bases respectively. Per the publication, the time point label means: about 28 days (+/-7) after the second vaccine dose. Interpreted using the paper, the treatment or condition label stands for: meningococcal conjugate vaccine given as trial control. Vaccinee samples were obtained from the UK trials COV001 and COV002, which included a single-blind randomized controlled phase 2/3 trial of AZD1222 (ChAdOx1 nCoV-19) in healthy adults. For TCRbeta chain sequencing, PBMC samples from trial participants were taken at day 0 and at day 28 after the second dose.

The sequence is built from TRBV6-6 and TRBJ1-4; tentative D gene TRBD1, with 6 bases matching. The sequences come from peripheral blood, collected 28 days after the second dose of the MenACWY control vaccine. This receptor was obtained from an adult who received the MenACWY meningococcal vaccine as a control. The DNA sequence follows: TGTGCCAGCAGTTACTCGATGGGGGGCACTAATGAAAAACTGTTTTTT. Translation gives CASSYSMGGTNEKLFF.